Following are 11 T cell receptor beta chains from one sample sequenced in a study of glioma-infiltrating T cells after dendritic cell vaccination. Time point here: after dendritic cell vaccination, including at tumor progression/relapse. Sequencing used immunoSEQ multiplex PCR; TCRdb keeps in-frame clones, though not all of them. The sample includes about 64,000 clones, approximately 86% of them seen just once. The sequenced sample was blood, obtained after dendritic cell vaccination. These receptors were taken from a human donor with glioblastoma.

This clone occurred once. This chain links TRBV19 with TRBJ2-6; 7 bases match TRBD1. CDR3 size: 17 residues. Per the germline V gene, CDR1 is LNHDA and CDR2 is SQIVND (reference sequence). V was clipped by 6 bases and J by 0 bases; unmatched bases: 8. The chain's CDR3 is CASRTRQGGSGANVLTF. CDR3 bases: TGTGCCAGTAGAACCCGACAGGGCGGCTCTGGGGCCAACGTCCTGACTTTC.

V and J are TRBV27 and TRBJ2-7, with 10 bases lining up with TRBD2. This CDR3 is 14 amino acids long. V shed 5 bases, J shed 3 bases, and the junction held 4 bases outside the gene matches. CDR1 and CDR2 (germline): MNHEY, SMNVEV (reference sequence). The CDR3 DNA reads TGTGCCAGCAGTCCTGGACTAGCGGTCTACGAGCAGTACTTC. Protein: CASSPGLAVYEQYF.

The table lists this clone with a few counts. The chain carries TRBV19 and TRBJ1-1, with 7 bases identical to TRBD1. The V segment lost 6 bases and the J segment 5 bases; nucleotides outside the gene matches: 9. Germline loops: CDR1 LNHDA, CDR2 SQIVND (reference sequence). CDR3 length: 14 amino acids. CDR3 in DNA: TGTGCCAGTAGCCGGACAGGCGGGGGGACTGAAGCTTTCTTT. This encodes CASSRTGGGTEAFF.

This clone came up a few times. CDR3 coding DNA: TGTGCCAGCAGCTTAGCCTTCGGGAGGGGAACAGATACGCAGTATTTT. This gives the protein CASSLAFGRGTDTQYF. V gene TRBV7-2 combines with J gene TRBJ2-3; TRBD2 agrees at 8 bases. The CDR3 loop spans 16 amino acids. Germline CDR1 reads SGHTA; CDR2 reads FQGNSA. Losses at the gene ends were 0 bases for V and 3 bases for J; bases not matched to a gene: 5.

The chain employs TRBV4-3 and TRBJ1-5; a weak D match, TRBD1 (6 bases). In germline, CDR1 is LGHNA, CDR2 YSLEER. CDR3 length: 16 amino acids. Trimming shortened V by 3 bases and J by 5 bases, and 17 bases separated the two germline ends. The CDR3 loop is CASSQGAGDTYQPQHF. The DNA for the CDR3 is TGCGCCAGCAGCCAGGGTGCGGGGGACACCTATCAGCCCCAGCATTTT.

This chain uses TRBV5-4 with TRBJ2-1; 9 bases agree with TRBD2. The CDR3 sequence is 15 residues long. Germline V gene data show CDR1 as SGHNT and CDR2 as YYREEE (reference sequence). The DNA for the CDR3 is TGTGCGACCAGTCCAGCGGGGGGATCCTACAATGAGCAGTTCTTC. As protein: CATSPAGGSYNEQFF.

V and J are TRBV9 and TRBJ1-6, with TRBD1 as a possible D gene (6 bases). V was pared by 2 bases and J by 4 bases, with 7 bases between. CDR1 is SGDLS and CDR2 is YYNGEE in the germline V gene. CDR3 length: 14 residues. CDR3 amino acids: CASSVGQYNSPLHF. The CDR3 DNA sequence: TGTGCCAGCAGCGTCGGACAGTATAATTCACCCCTCCACTTT.

The V call is TRBV7-8, the J call TRBJ1-2, with TRBD1 identical over 7 bases. Germline trimming cut 5 bases from V and 11 bases from J; bases unmatched to any gene: 8. CDR1 is SGHVS and CDR2 is FQNEAQ in the germline V gene. The CDR3 loop spans 12 amino acids. The CDR3 loop reads CASSQGQEEYTF. The CDR3 region has the DNA TGTGCCAGCAGCCAAGGACAGGAAGAGTACACCTTC.

The chain joins TRBV12-5 to TRBJ2-7; 11 bases are a match to TRBD1. The length of the CDR3 is 14 residues. After removal of 7 bases from V and 2 bases from J, the junction contained 4 bases not matched to a gene. Germline-derived CDR1 and CDR2 are LGHNT and FRNRAP. The CDR3, as DNA: TGTGCTAGTGTAGGGACAGGGGGTGCCTACGAGCAGTACTTC. Amino acid sequence: CASVGTGGAYEQYF.

Here the CDR3 reads CASSVRGPGQNNYGYTF. In DNA, the CDR3 is TGCGCCAGCAGTGTTAGGGGCCCCGGCCAAAATAACTATGGCTACACCTTC. The chain has TRBV10-1 and TRBJ1-2; TRBD1 is a possible D gene (5 bases). V was shortened by 4 bases and J by 1 base, with 19 bases between the two germline ends. The CDR3 is 17 amino acids. Germline V gives CDR1 WNHNN, CDR2 SYGVQD (reference sequence).

This sequence joins TRBV10-1 and TRBJ2-1, with 12 bases fitting TRBD2. The J segment lost 2 bases and the V segment lost 2 bases, leaving 4 bases of the junction unmatched. The CDR3 spans 17 residues. Germline V lookup: CDR1 WNHNN, CDR2 SYGVQD (reference sequence). The CDR3 spells CASSERASGGAYNEQFF. The CDR3 nucleotides are TGCGCCAGCAGTGAGAGGGCTAGCGGGGGGGCCTACAATGAGCAGTTCTTC.